The text below deals with one TCR beta chain. The data were obtained in a study of blood T cells in healthy people across ages. Germline assignment: CDR1 MNHNS and CDR2 SASEGT. V trimming: 4 bases; J trimming: 5 bases; junction bases outside the gene matches: 4. The CDR3 consists of 13 residues. Next came a second PCR, run for about 6 to 12 cycles, which used a sample-barcoded 5' primer along with a J-beta primer mix. Every molecule of cDNA carried a tag from a template-switch adaptor with 12 random nucleotides. In TCRdb, the 5' RACE reads were re-called with MiXCR into one record per CDR3 protein. The sample lists about 810,000 distinct CDR3 sequences, roughly 35% seen once, with approximately 12% in the top ten.

Input material: blood. The V call is TRBV6-1, the J call TRBJ2-7; TRBD1 agrees at 8 bases. The source is a young man in good health. CDR3 sequence reads: CASSVDRGNEQYF. CDR3 bases: TGTGCCAGCAGTGTAGACAGGGGTAACGAGCAGTACTTC.